A single sample is the source of the 9 T cell receptor beta chains below, sequenced in a study of blood T cell repertoires in COVID-19. Profiled with immunoSEQ multiplex PCR; TCRdb holds only in-frame clones, not every one. The sample lists about 330,000 clones, 92% seen once, with less than 20% in the top ten. The sequenced sample consisted of PBMCs or T cells enriched from blood (not recorded which). Receptor source: a woman aged 25 to 39 who had recovered from COVID-19.

V gene TRBV28 combines with J gene TRBJ2-2; maybe TRBD1 (5 bases). The CDR3 totals 13 residues. From germline, CDR1 is MDHEN and CDR2 SYDVKM. Trimming cost V 7 bases and J 4 bases, with 10 bases left between them. Written as DNA, the CDR3 is TGTGCCAGCACCGATGACAGCACCGGGGAGCTGTTTTTT. Residues: CASTDDSTGELFF.

The CDR3, as DNA: TGTGCCAGCAGCTCATCCACCAGGGTTTACACTGAAGCTTTCTTT. Translation gives CASSSSTRVYTEAFF. This chain uses TRBV5-6 with TRBJ1-1; possible D gene TRBD1, 5 bases. The CDR3 loop spans 15 amino acids. Between the trimmed V and J ends, which lost 3 bases and 3 bases, there was a span of 15 bases. Germline loops: CDR1 SGHDT, CDR2 YYEEEE. The complete variable domain, with remaining parts taken from reference TRBV5-6 and TRBJ1-1, reads DAGVTQSPTHLIKTRGQQVTLRCSPKSGHDTVSWYQQALGQGPQFIFQYYEEEERQRGNFPDRFSGHQFPNYSSELNVNALLLGDSALYLCASSSSTRVYTEAFFGQGTRLTVV.

This chain uses TRBV7-3 with TRBJ2-2, with 11 nucleotides matching TRBD2. This CDR3 has 17 amino acids. Trimming cost V 1 base and J 3 bases; bases outside gene matches: 4. In germline, CDR1 is SGHTA, CDR2 FQGTGA. CDR3 in amino acids: CASSLRASGGYTGELFF. In DNA, the CDR3 is TGTGCCAGCAGCTTAAGGGCTAGCGGGGGGTACACCGGGGAGCTGTTTTTT.

The chain joins TRBV7-9 to TRBJ1-3, with D uncertain. CDR1 is SEHNR and CDR2 is FQNEAQ in the germline V gene (reference sequence). V shed 4 bases and J shed 0 bases, with 7 bases lying between them. The CDR3 sequence is 14 residues long. The CDR3 DNA sequence: TGTGCCAGCAGCTCCAGAAACTCTGGAAACACCATATATTTT. Translation gives CASSSRNSGNTIYF.

In nucleotides, the CDR3 is TGTGCCATCAGTGAGGGGGCCGATTCGACGAACACCGGGGAGCTGTTTTTT. It is translated as CAISEGADSTNTGELFF. The chain carries TRBV10-3 and TRBJ2-2; D perhaps matches TRBD1 (5 bases). Germline CDR1 ENHRY, CDR2 SYGVKD. The CDR3 is 17 residues long. The ends were cut back, 2 bases at V and 0 bases at J, with 13 bases in the middle.

The gene calls are TRBV5-4 and TRBJ2-1; 8 nucleotides match TRBD2. This CDR3 has 16 residues. With 0 bases clipped from V and 6 bases from J, the junction kept 8 bases outside the gene matches. Germline values: CDR1 SGHNT, CDR2 YYREEE (reference sequence). DNA of the CDR3: TGTGCCAGCAGCTTGGAAGCGGGAGTGATCGGCAATGAGCAGTTCTTC. This gives the protein CASSLEAGVIGNEQFF.

The chain employs TRBV24-1 and TRBJ1-4; D unresolved. Germline loops: CDR1 KGHDR, CDR2 SFDVKD. The ends were cut back, 3 bases at V and 2 bases at J, with 18 bases in the middle. This CDR3 has 18 amino acids. For the CDR3, the DNA is TGTGCCACCAGTGATCCTTCGGGGTACCGTCCTACTAATGAAAAACTGTTTTTT. Protein product: CATSDPSGYRPTNEKLFF.

This clone was counted between two and nine times. This rearrangement joins TRBV21-1 to TRBJ2-1; whether TRBD2, the table's D call, matches the DNA was not checked. TRBV21-1 is labeled a pseudogene. There are 16 residues in the CDR3. As DNA, the CDR3 is TGTGCCAGCAGCAAAGTAAACACTAGCGGGAGGAATGAGCAGTTCTTC. Translation gives CASSKVNTSGRNEQFF.

The table lists this clone with a count of one. This chain uses TRBV4-1 with TRBJ2-1; 14 bases align to TRBD2. The germline gives CDR1 MGHRA, CDR2 YSYEKL. Trimming took 5 bases from V and 7 from J; bases not matched to a gene: 7. This CDR3 contains 16 residues. CDR3 sequence reads: CASSFRLAGGLNEQFF. The CDR3 coding sequence is TGCGCCAGCAGCTTCCGACTAGCGGGAGGGTTGAATGAGCAGTTCTTC.